This T cell receptor beta chain is drawn from a study of blood T cells in healthy people across ages. A second PCR, run for roughly 6 to 11 cycles, used a sample-barcoded 5' primer plus a J-beta primer mix. TCRdb reprocessed the 5' RACE reads with MiXCR, giving one entry per CDR3 protein. The sample consists of about 780,000 distinct CDR3 sequences, less than 60% of them appearing once. The sample comprised blood. The sequence was obtained from a man older than 75 in good health.

CDR3 sequence: CASSQLTTEANYGYTF. The CDR3 nucleotides are TGCGCCAGCAGCCAATTGACGACAGAGGCAAACTATGGCTACACCTTC. J is TRBJ1-2 and V is TRBV4-1, with D possibly TRBD1 on 5 matching bases. V was trimmed by 2 bases and J by 2 bases, leaving 15 bases between them. The CDR3 is made up of 16 amino acids. Germline V gives CDR1 MGHRA, CDR2 YSYEKL.